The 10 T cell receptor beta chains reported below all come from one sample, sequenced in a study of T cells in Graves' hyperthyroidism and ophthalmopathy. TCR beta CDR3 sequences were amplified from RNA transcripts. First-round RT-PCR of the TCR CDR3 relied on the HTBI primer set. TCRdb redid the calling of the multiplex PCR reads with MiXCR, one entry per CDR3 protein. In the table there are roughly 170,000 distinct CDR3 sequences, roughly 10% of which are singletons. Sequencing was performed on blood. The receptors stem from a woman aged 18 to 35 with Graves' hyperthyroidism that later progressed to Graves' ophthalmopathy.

The CDR3 region has the DNA TGTGCCAGTACTTCCCTTAACGCGGGGGACACCATATATTTT. This codes for CASTSLNAGDTIYF. The gene calls are TRBV19 and TRBJ1-3, with D maybe TRBD1 (5 bases). Germline assignment: CDR1 LNHDA and CDR2 SQIVND (reference sequence). V dropped 7 bases and J dropped 8 bases, with 18 bases sitting between them. This CDR3 has 14 amino acids.

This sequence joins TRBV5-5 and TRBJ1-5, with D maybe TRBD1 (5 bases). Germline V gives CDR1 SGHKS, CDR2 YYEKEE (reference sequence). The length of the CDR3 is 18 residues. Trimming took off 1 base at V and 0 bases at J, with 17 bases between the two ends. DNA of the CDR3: TGTGCCAGCAGCTTGATTGCCCGGGGCGATTATAGCAATCAGCCCCAGCATTTT. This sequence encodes CASSLIARGDYSNQPQHF.

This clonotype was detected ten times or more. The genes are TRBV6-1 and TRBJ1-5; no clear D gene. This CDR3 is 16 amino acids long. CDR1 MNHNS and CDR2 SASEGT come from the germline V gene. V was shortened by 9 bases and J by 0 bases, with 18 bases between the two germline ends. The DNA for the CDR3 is TGTGCCAGGCCGGCGGCTGTTCGATATAGCAATCAGCCCCAGCATTTT. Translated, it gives CARPAAVRYSNQPQHF.

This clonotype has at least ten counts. The CDR3 DNA is TGTGCCAGCAGCGACCACCGGGACAGGGCCCGCACAGATACGCAGTATTTT. The encoded protein is CASSDHRDRARTDTQYF. The chain couples TRBV7-2 to TRBJ2-3; 9 bases agree with TRBD1. The CDR3 consists of 17 residues. Trimming took 5 bases from V and 1 from J; bases not matched to a gene: 10. In germline, CDR1 is SGHTA, CDR2 FQGNSA.

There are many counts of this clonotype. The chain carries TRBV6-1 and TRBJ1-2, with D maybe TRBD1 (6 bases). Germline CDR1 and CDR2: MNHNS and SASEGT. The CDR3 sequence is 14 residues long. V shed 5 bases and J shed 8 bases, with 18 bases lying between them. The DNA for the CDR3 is TGTGCCAGCAGTTTCGGACAGACAGCGGAGGGCTACACCTTC. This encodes CASSFGQTAEGYTF.

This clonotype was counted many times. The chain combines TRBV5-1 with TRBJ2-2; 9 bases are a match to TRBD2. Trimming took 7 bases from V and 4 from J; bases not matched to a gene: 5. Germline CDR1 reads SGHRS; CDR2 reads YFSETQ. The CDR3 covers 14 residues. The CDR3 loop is CASGAGGVTGELFF. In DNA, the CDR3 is TGCGCCAGCGGAGCGGGAGGAGTCACCGGGGAGCTGTTTTTT.

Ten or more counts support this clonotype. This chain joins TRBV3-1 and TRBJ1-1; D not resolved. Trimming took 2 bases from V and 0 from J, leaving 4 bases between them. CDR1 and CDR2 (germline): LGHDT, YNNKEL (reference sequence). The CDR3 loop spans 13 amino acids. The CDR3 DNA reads TGTGCCAGCAGCCAACAGGTGAACACTGAAGCTTTCTTT. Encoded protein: CASSQQVNTEAFF.

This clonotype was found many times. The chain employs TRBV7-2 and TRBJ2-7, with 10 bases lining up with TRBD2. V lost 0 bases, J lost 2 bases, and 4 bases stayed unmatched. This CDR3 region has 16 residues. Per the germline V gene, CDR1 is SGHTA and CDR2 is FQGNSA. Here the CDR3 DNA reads TGTGCCAGCAGCTTAGCTAGCGGGGGGATAACCTACGAGCAGTACTTC. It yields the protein CASSLASGGITYEQYF. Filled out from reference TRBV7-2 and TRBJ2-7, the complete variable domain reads GAGVSQSPSNKVTEKGKDVELRCDPISGHTALYWYRQSLGQGLEFLIYFQGNSAPDKSGLPSDRFSAERTGGSVSTLTIQRTQQEDSAVYLCASSLASGGITYEQYFGPGTRLTVT.

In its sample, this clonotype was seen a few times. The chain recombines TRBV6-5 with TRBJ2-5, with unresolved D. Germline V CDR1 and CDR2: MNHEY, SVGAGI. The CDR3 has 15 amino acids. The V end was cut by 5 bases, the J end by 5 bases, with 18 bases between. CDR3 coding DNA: TGTGCCAGCAGTGAAGGGCTAGAAGTTTGGGAGACCCAGTACTTC. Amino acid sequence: CASSEGLEVWETQYF.

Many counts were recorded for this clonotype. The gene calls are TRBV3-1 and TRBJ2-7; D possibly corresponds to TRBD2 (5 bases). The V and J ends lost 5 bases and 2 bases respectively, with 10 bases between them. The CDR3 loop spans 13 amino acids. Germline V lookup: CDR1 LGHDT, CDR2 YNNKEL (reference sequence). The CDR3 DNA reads TGTGCCAGCAGCGCGGGTCTTCCCTACGAGCAGTACTTC. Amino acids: CASSAGLPYEQYF.